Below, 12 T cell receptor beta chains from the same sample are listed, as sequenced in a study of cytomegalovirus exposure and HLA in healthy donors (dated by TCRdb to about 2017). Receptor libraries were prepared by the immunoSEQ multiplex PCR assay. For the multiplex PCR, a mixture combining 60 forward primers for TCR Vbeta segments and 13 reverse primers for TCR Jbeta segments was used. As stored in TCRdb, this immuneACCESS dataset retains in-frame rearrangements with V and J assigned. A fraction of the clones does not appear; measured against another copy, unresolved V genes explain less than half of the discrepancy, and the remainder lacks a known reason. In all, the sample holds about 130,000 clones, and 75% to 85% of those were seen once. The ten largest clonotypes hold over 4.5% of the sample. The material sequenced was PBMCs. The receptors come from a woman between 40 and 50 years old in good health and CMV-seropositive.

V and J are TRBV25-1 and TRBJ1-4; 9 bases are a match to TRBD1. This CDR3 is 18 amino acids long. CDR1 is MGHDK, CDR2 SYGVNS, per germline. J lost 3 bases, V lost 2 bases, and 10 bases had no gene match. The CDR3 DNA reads TGTGCCAGCAGTGAAGGACAGGGGCCTCTCAGACCTAATGAAAAACTGTTTTTT. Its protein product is CASSEGQGPLRPNEKLFF. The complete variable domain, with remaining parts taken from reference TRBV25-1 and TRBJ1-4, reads EADIYQTPRYLVIGTGKKITLECSQTMGHDKMYWYQQDPGMELHLIHYSYGVNSTEKGDLSSESTVSRIRTEHFPLTLESARPSHTSQYLCASSEGQGPLRPNEKLFFGSGTQLSVL.

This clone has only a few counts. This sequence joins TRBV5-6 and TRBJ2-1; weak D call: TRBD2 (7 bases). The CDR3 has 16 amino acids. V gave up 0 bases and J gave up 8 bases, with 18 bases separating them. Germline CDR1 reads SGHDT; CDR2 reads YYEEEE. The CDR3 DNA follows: TGTGCCAGCAGCTTGGGTGGGGGGGCCAAAGGGTATGAGCAGTTCTTC. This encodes CASSLGGGAKGYEQFF.

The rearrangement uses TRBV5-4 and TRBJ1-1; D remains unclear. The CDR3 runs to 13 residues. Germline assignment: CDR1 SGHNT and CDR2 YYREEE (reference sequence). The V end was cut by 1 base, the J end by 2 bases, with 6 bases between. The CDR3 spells CASSLLANTEAFF. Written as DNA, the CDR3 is TGTGCCAGCAGCTTGTTGGCTAACACTGAAGCTTTCTTT.

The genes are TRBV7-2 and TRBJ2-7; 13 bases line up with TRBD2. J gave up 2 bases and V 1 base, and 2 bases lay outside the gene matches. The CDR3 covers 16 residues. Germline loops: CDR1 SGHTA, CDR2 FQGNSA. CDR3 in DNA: TGTGCCAGCAGCTTAGGCGGACTAGCGGGGGCCTACGAGCAGTACTTC. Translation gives CASSLGGLAGAYEQYF.

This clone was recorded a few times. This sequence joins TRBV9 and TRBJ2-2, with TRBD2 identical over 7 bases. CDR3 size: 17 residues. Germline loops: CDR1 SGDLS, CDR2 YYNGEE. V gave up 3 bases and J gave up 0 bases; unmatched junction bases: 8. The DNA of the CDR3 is TGTGCCAGCAGCGAAAGGAGCGGGACTGCGAACACCGGGGAGCTGTTTTTT. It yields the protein CASSERSGTANTGELFF. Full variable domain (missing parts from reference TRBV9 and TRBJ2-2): DSGVTQTPKHLITATGQRVTLRCSPRSGDLSVYWYQQSLDQGLQFLIQYYNGEERAKGNILERFSAQQFPDLHSELNLSSLELGDSALYFCASSERSGTANTGELFFGEGSRLTVL.

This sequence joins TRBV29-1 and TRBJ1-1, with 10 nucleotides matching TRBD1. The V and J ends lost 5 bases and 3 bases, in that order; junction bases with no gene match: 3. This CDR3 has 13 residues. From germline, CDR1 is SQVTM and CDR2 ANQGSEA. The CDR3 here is CSVRQGADTEAFF. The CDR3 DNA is TGCAGCGTTCGACAGGGGGCTGACACTGAAGCTTTCTTT.

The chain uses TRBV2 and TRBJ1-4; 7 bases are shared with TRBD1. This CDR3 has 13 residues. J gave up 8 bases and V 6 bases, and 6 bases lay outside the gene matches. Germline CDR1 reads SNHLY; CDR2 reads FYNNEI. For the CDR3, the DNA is TGTGCCAGCAGCCGGACAGGAGGGGAAAAACTGTTTTTT. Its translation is CASSRTGGEKLFF.

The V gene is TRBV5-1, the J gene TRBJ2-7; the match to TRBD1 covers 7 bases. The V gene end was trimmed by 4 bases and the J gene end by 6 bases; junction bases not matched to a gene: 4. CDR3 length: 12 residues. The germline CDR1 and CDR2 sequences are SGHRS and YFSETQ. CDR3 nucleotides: TGCGCCAGCAGCGAGGACAGGTCCGAGCAGTACTTC. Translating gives CASSEDRSEQYF.

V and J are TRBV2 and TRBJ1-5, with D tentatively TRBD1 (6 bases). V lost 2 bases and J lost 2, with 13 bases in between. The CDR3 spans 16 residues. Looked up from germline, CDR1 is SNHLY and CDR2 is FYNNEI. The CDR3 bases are TGTGCCAGCAGTGAATGGGACACTAGGGGCAATCAGCCCCAGCATTTT. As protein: CASSEWDTRGNQPQHF. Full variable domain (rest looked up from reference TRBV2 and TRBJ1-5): EPEVTQTPSHQVTQMGQEVILRCVPISNHLYFYWYRQILGQKVEFLVSFYNNEISEKSEIFDDQFSVERPDGSNFTLKIRSTKLEDSAMYFCASSEWDTRGNQPQHFGDGTRLSIL.

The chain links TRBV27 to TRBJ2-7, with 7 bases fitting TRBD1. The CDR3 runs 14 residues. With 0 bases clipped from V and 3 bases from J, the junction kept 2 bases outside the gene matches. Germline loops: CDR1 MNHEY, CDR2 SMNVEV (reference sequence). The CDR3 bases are TGTGCCAGCAGTTTATCCGGACAGGTCTACGAGCAGTACTTC. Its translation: CASSLSGQVYEQYF.

The CDR3 DNA reads as TGCGCCAGCAGCTTGAATCGTCAGGGCACCTACGAGCAGTACTTC. It is translated as CASSLNRQGTYEQYF. The chain links TRBV5-1 to TRBJ2-7; a possible D gene is TRBD1 (5 bases). The CDR3 extends over 15 amino acids. Trimming removed 1 base at V and 2 bases at J, with 13 bases between. The germline V gene has CDR1 SGHRS and CDR2 YFSETQ.

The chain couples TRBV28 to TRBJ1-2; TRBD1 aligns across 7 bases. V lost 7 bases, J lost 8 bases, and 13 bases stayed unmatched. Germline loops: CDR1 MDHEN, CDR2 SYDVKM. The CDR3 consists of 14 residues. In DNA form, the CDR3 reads TGTGCCAGCATCTTAAGACAGGGATCCGGGGGCTACACCTTC. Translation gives CASILRQGSGGYTF.